This T cell receptor (beta chain) was retrieved from a study of cytomegalovirus exposure and HLA in healthy donors. The PCR had 60 Vbeta and 13 Jbeta primers. The method was immunoSEQ multiplex PCR; TCRdb's version includes in-frame clones alone and lacks a portion of them. The table lists 110,000 or so clones, 81% of them singletons. The CDR3 is 16 residues long. Germline V gene lookup returns CDR1 MNHNS and CDR2 SASEGT. Trimming stripped 1 base from V and 0 bases from J, with 9 bases between. This clone was seen only a few times. The V gene is TRBV6-1, the J gene TRBJ2-2; the D gene is possibly TRBD1 (5 bases). Sequencing input: PBMCs. The source is a woman aged 25 to 39 in good health and CMV-seronegative. The CDR3: CASSEGTGSNTGELFF. The CDR3 DNA reads TGTGCCAGCAGTGAAGGAACAGGTTCGAACACCGGGGAGCTGTTTTTT.